This passage covers 3 T cell receptor beta chains from one sample sequenced in a study of T cells in Graves' hyperthyroidism and ophthalmopathy. Template material for amplifying TCR beta CDR3 regions consisted of RNA transcripts. With the HTBI primer set, the TCR CDR3 went through a first round of RT-PCR. TCRdb passed the multiplex PCR reads through MiXCR, listing each CDR3 protein once. The table lists around 760,000 distinct CDR3 sequences, roughly a third of them singletons. The source material was blood. The origin of the receptors is a woman aged 40 to 49 with Graves' hyperthyroidism.

Regarding this clonotype: This may be a read error: a much more frequent sequence differs by one nucleotide. This sequence joins TRBV7-3 and TRBJ1-6; D is unclear. V lost 8 bases and J 9 bases, leaving 17 bases between the germline ends. This CDR3 contains 14 residues. Germline V gives CDR1 SGHTA, CDR2 FQGTGA. This CDR3 is CASGPTPEGSPLHF. The CDR3 DNA reads as TGTGCCAGCGGGCCTACCCCTGAGGGTTCACCCCTCCACTTT.

This clonotype was detected a few times. The chain joins TRBV19 to TRBJ1-1; D is uncertain. Trimming stripped 5 bases from V and 5 bases from J, with 15 bases between. CDR1 is LNHDA, CDR2 SQIVND, per germline (reference sequence). CDR3 length: 14 amino acids. In DNA, the CDR3 is TGTGCCAGTAGTCCCTACGGAAAGGAAACTGAAGCTTTCTTT. This translates into CASSPYGKETEAFF.

About this clonotype itself: Possible read error: a much larger clone is one base away. The rearrangement links TRBV9 to TRBJ2-7, with D perhaps TRBD1 or TRBD2 (7 bases each). This CDR3 is built from 14 residues. Germline V gene sequence: CDR1 SGDLS, CDR2 YYNGEE. The CDR3 is CVSSGEPSGGEQYF. The CDR3 DNA is TGTGTCAGCAGCGGGGAACCCTCAGGGGGCGAGCAGTACTTC.